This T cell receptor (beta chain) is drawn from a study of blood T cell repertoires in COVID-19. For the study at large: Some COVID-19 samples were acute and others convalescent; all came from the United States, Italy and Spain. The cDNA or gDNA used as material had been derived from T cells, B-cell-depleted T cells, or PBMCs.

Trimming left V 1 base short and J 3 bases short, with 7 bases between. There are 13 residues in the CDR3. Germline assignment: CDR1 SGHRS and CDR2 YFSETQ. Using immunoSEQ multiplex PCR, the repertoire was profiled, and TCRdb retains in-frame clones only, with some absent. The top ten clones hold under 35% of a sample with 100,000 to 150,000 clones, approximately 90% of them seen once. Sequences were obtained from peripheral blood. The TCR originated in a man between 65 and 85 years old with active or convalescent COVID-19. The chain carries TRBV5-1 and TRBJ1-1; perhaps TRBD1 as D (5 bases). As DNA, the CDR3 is TGCGCCAGCAGCTTGATACAGGACACTGAAGCTTTCTTT. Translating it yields CASSLIQDTEAFF.